Detailed here is one T cell receptor (beta chain). This entry is derived from a study of CD8 T cells in ankylosing spondylitis. This CDR3 is 16 amino acids long. Germline assignment: CDR1 MDHEN and CDR2 SYDVKM. The V gene end was trimmed by 0 bases and the J gene end by 6 bases; junction bases not matched to a gene: 8. TCRdb analysed the 5' RACE reads with MiXCR anew, one entry per CDR3 protein. In the table there are around 300,000 distinct CDR3 sequences, roughly 20% of which are singletons. What was sequenced was blood, either unsorted or a sorted T cell fraction (not recorded which). V gene TRBV28 combines with J gene TRBJ2-3; 8 bases agree with TRBD1. The sequence was obtained from a female donor with ankylosing spondylitis or in good health (not recorded which). The CDR3 here is CASSLWGQGARDTQYF. The CDR3 region has the DNA TGTGCCAGCAGTTTATGGGGGCAGGGGGCGAGGGATACGCAGTATTTT.